Each of the 21 T cell receptor beta chains below was sequenced from the same sample in a study of T cell responses to AZD1222 COVID-19 vaccine. Repertoires were generated with immunoSEQ multiplex PCR, while TCRdb's copy carries only in-frame clones and drops some. The table lists some 120,000 clones, roughly 89% of them singletons. The sequences come from peripheral blood, collected on day 0 of AZD1222 vaccination. All receptors derive from an adult in good health.

This sequence joins TRBV3-1 (or the pseudogene TRBV3-2) and TRBJ2-2, with TRBD1 identical over 9 bases. Germline V gene sequence: CDR1 LGHDT, CDR2 YNNKEL (reference sequence). Trimming removed 5 bases from V and 4 bases from J; junction bases left unmatched: 11. The CDR3 contains 17 residues. The CDR3, as DNA: TGTGCCAGCAGCGTGGGCCTACAGGGGGCGCCCACCGGGGAGCTGTTTTTT. This encodes CASSVGLQGAPTGELFF.

The chain employs TRBV5-1 and TRBJ1-5, with D unclear. This CDR3 has 13 amino acids. V was pared by 0 bases and J by 6 bases, with 7 bases between. Per germline, CDR1 SGHRS and CDR2 YFSETQ. The CDR3 sequence is CASSLGSGQPQHF. The CDR3 nucleotides are TGCGCCAGCAGCTTGGGTTCCGGTCAGCCCCAGCATTTT. Complete variable domain (other parts from reference TRBV5-1 and TRBJ1-5): KAGVTQTPRYLIKTRGQQVTLSCSPISGHRSVSWYQQTPGQGLQFLFEYFSETQRNKGNFPGRFSGRQFSNSRSEMNVSTLELGDSALYLCASSLGSGQPQHFGDGTRLSIL.

The V gene is TRBV29-1, the J gene TRBJ1-2; D ambiguous. Trimming shortened V by 8 bases and J by 3 bases, and 13 bases separated the two germline ends. The CDR3 is made up of 12 amino acids. Germline lookup yields CDR1 SQVTM and CDR2 ANQGSEA. The CDR3: CSLFGTDYGYTF. DNA of the CDR3: TGCAGCCTCTTCGGTACAGACTATGGCTACACCTTC.

This chain connects TRBV4-1 to TRBJ2-2, with 9 positions matching TRBD1. From germline, CDR1 is MGHRA and CDR2 YSYEKL. Trimming cost V 4 bases and J 3 bases; bases outside gene matches: 3. The CDR3 loop spans 15 amino acids. The CDR3 loop is CASSLGDRDTGELFF. The CDR3 nucleotides are TGCGCCAGCAGCCTCGGGGACAGGGACACCGGGGAGCTGTTTTTT.

This clone was counted only a few times. V gene TRBV30 combines with J gene TRBJ1-2; D not certain. V lost 0 bases and J lost 1, with 9 bases in between. Germline V CDR1 and CDR2: GTSNPN, SVGIG (reference sequence). CDR3 length: 14 amino acids. The CDR3 loop is CAWSVLGGNYGYTF. CDR3 coding DNA: TGTGCCTGGAGTGTTTTGGGAGGTAACTATGGCTACACCTTC.

This chain joins TRBV2 and TRBJ1-1; possibly TRBD1 for D (6 bases). With 2 bases removed from V and 5 bases from J, the gap between germline ends came to 12 bases. This CDR3 has 14 residues. Germline CDR1 reads SNHLY; CDR2 reads FYNNEI. The CDR3 DNA reads as TGTGCCAGCAGTGAACGGCGGCAGGGGACTGAAGCTTTCTTT. This translates into CASSERRQGTEAFF.

The chain combines TRBV28 with TRBJ2-7; unclear D gene. The V end lost 5 bases, the J end lost 6 bases, and 14 bases lay between the germline ends. The CDR3 length is 13 residues. Germline V gives CDR1 MDHEN, CDR2 SYDVKM. The CDR3 DNA is TGTGCCAGCAGTAACGGGCCCCTAATCGAGCAGTACTTC. Encoded protein: CASSNGPLIEQYF.

The gene calls are TRBV28 and TRBJ2-3; 10 bases agree with TRBD1. Germline CDR1 is MDHEN and CDR2 is SYDVKM. The J segment lost 1 base and the V segment lost 6 bases, leaving 4 bases of the junction unmatched. The CDR3 covers 15 residues. DNA for the CDR3: TGTGCCAGCAGATTCGGGACAGGGGGCACAGATACGCAGTATTTT. Translated, it gives CASRFGTGGTDTQYF. The full variable domain, rest sourced from reference TRBV28 and TRBJ2-3, is DVKVTQSSRYLVKRTGEKVFLECVQDMDHENMFWYRQDPGLGLRLIYFSYDVKMKEKGDIPEGYSVSREKKERFSLILESASTNQTSMYLCASRFGTGGTDTQYFGPGTRLTVL.

This sequence joins TRBV2 and TRBJ2-6; tentatively, D is TRBD1 (6 bases). Trimming pared 4 bases from V and 1 base from J, leaving 8 bases between. Germline V gene lookup returns CDR1 SNHLY and CDR2 FYNNEI. The CDR3 contains 15 residues. CDR3 residues: CASSAQGSGANVLTF. CDR3 DNA: TGTGCCAGCAGTGCACAGGGATCTGGGGCCAACGTCCTGACTTTC.

V is TRBV6-5 and J is TRBJ2-3; 8 bases line up with TRBD1. The CDR3 length is 15 residues. The germline V gene has CDR1 MNHEY and CDR2 SVGAGI. The ends lost 5 bases at V and 5 bases at J; junction bases unmatched: 9. The CDR3 DNA sequence: TGTGCCAGCAGTCTAGGCAGGGGGCTTGTAGATACGCAGTATTTT. Encoded protein: CASSLGRGLVDTQYF.

The gene calls are TRBV15 and TRBJ1-3, with 12 positions matching TRBD1. CDR1 LNHNV and CDR2 YYDKDF come from the germline V gene (reference sequence). The CDR3 is 18 amino acids. V trimming: 3 bases; J trimming: 2 bases; junction bases outside the gene matches: 8. The CDR3 DNA sequence: TGTGCCACCAGCAGCCGGGACAGGGGGCTCAGCACTGGAAACACCATATATTTT. Amino acids: CATSSRDRGLSTGNTIYF.

This chain joins TRBV5-1 and TRBJ1-2, with D possibly being TRBD1 (6 bases). Germline CDR1 is SGHRS and CDR2 is YFSETQ. The ends were cut back, 0 bases at V and 0 bases at J, with 18 bases in the middle. The length of the CDR3 is 18 residues. The CDR3 DNA sequence: TGCGCCAGCAGCTTGGGGGGCACACAGGGAAGAGCTAACTATGGCTACACCTTC. This codes for CASSLGGTQGRANYGYTF.

This chain's CDR3 is CASSPRGALNTQYF. The CDR3, as DNA: TGTGCCAGCAGCCCGCGGGGGGCGTTGAATACGCAGTATTTT. The chain recombines TRBV11-3 with TRBJ2-3, with 8 bases identical to TRBD2. This CDR3 spans 14 amino acids. V gave up 5 bases and J gave up 7 bases; unmatched junction bases: 8. CDR1 is SGHNT, CDR2 YENEEA, per germline.

This chain links TRBV28 with TRBJ1-4; D might be TRBD1 (6 bases). Deletions cut 6 bases from V and 0 bases from J, with 14 bases between. Germline V lookup: CDR1 MDHEN, CDR2 SYDVKM. This CDR3 is built from 16 residues. CDR3: CASRRSTGATNEKLFF. Here the CDR3 DNA reads TGTGCCAGCAGACGTTCGACAGGCGCAACTAATGAAAAACTGTTTTTT.

In this sample, this clone turned up once. V gene TRBV5-5 combines with J gene TRBJ1-1, with TRBD1 identical over 12 bases. V lost 2 bases, J lost 0 bases, and 5 bases stayed unmatched. The germline V gene has CDR1 SGHKS and CDR2 YYEKEE (reference sequence). This CDR3 spans 17 amino acids. CDR3 amino acids: CASSFGTGGLVNTEAFF. CDR3 DNA sequence: TGTGCCAGCAGCTTCGGGACAGGGGGCTTGGTGAACACTGAAGCTTTCTTT.

The chain is built from TRBV7-6 and TRBJ2-5; D perhaps matches TRBD1 (6 bases). The germline gives CDR1 SGHVS, CDR2 FNYEAQ. Trimming took 4 bases from V and 2 from J, leaving 17 bases between them. The CDR3 contains 16 residues. The CDR3 sequence is CASSSGTRVAQETQYF. The DNA of the CDR3 is TGTGCCAGCAGCTCCGGGACACGGGTGGCTCAAGAGACCCAGTACTTC.

The chain links TRBV29-1 to TRBJ2-3; the D gene could be TRBD1 or TRBD2 (5 bases each). V was trimmed by 3 bases and J by 1 base, leaving 8 bases between them. CDR1 is SQVTM, CDR2 ANQGSEA, per germline. CDR3 length equals 13 residues. The CDR3 protein is CSVDLGGTDTQYF. The CDR3 bases are TGCAGCGTTGATTTGGGGGGCACAGATACGCAGTATTTT.

The chain links TRBV5-1 to TRBJ2-7; 7 bases map to TRBD1. CDR1 is SGHRS and CDR2 is YFSETQ in the germline V gene. J gave up 0 bases and V 3 bases, and 6 bases lay outside the gene matches. The CDR3 extends over 15 amino acids. The CDR3 DNA is TGCGCCAGCAGCTGGGGGACAGCGAGCTCCTACGAGCAGTACTTC. Translation gives CASSWGTASSYEQYF.

V is TRBV7-7 and J is TRBJ2-3; 8 bases line up with TRBD2. The V segment lost 5 bases and the J segment 0 bases; nucleotides outside the gene matches: 7. The V gene's germline CDR1 is SSHAT and CDR2 FNYEAQ (reference sequence). CDR3 size: 16 residues. Here the CDR3 DNA reads TGTGCCAGCAGCCCAGCCGGGGGGGTTAGCACAGATACGCAGTATTTT. Translation gives CASSPAGGVSTDTQYF.

V usage is TRBV30 and J usage is TRBJ1-2, with D tentatively TRBD1 (5 bases). Germline V gene data show CDR1 as GTSNPN and CDR2 as SVGIG (reference sequence). The V end lost 8 bases, the J end lost 7 bases, and 14 bases lay between the germline ends. This CDR3 has 11 amino acids. For the CDR3, the DNA is TGTGCCGGCGGGGCATCAGGTGGCTACACCTTC. Its protein is CAGGASGGYTF.

The V and J genes are TRBV30 and TRBJ2-7; 8 positions match TRBD2. Germline assignment: CDR1 GTSNPN and CDR2 SVGIG (reference sequence). This CDR3 spans 17 amino acids. Trimming at V came to 7 bases and at J to 7 bases, leaving 24 bases not matched to a gene. This chain's CDR3 is CASSPRTVSGAYLEQYF. DNA for the CDR3: TGTGCCTCCTCGCCTAGGACAGTTAGCGGGGCCTACTTGGAGCAGTACTTC.